A single sample is the source of the 32 T cell receptor beta chains below, sequenced in a study of immune heterogeneity within non-small cell lung tumors. At 600 to 750 ng per sample, bulk tumor genomic DNA provided the template. Multiple biopsies spaced far apart were taken from each primary tumor during surgery. Curative surgical treatment was performed in patients who had newly diagnosed, untreated non-small cell lung cancer. Multiplex PCR amplified the TCR beta CDR3 region. Its first round ran for roughly 10 cycles with 32 V and 13 J primers. Each CDR3 protein is one row after TCRdb ran MiXCR on the multiplex PCR reads. Of tens of thousands of distinct CDR3 sequences in the sample, around 30% were seen once. Sequences were obtained from lung tumor tissue. These receptor sequences come from a man aged 35 to 55 with non-small cell lung cancer.

This clonotype has a count of ten or more. V usage is TRBV7-2 and J usage is TRBJ2-7; TRBD2 matches at 9 bases. Trimming removed 0 bases from V and 2 bases from J; junction bases left unmatched: 5. Germline lookup yields CDR1 SGHTA and CDR2 FQGNSA. The length of the CDR3 is 16 residues. The CDR3 DNA reads as TGTGCCAGCAGCTTAGCCGGGACTAGCACCACCTACGAGCAGTACTTC. This encodes CASSLAGTSTTYEQYF.

This chain uses TRBV7-8 with TRBJ1-1; TRBD1 matches 11 bases. This CDR3 has 15 residues. Germline loops: CDR1 SGHVS, CDR2 FQNEAQ. V shed 3 bases, J shed 4 bases, and the junction held 4 bases outside the gene matches. CDR3 bases: TGTGCCAGCAGCTTGGAGGGACAGGGGGGCACTGAAGCTTTCTTT. Translating gives CASSLEGQGGTEAFF.

This clonotype has a handful of counts. The gene calls are TRBV10-3 and TRBJ2-3; the D gene is possibly TRBD1 (5 bases). Trimming pared 3 bases from V and 3 bases from J, leaving 7 bases between. This CDR3 has 13 residues. In germline, CDR1 is ENHRY, CDR2 SYGVKD. The CDR3: CAISDQGTDTQYF. As DNA, the CDR3 is TGTGCCATCAGTGACCAGGGTACAGATACGCAGTATTTT.

Comment on this clonotype: Possible read error: a much larger clone is one base away. The chain is built from TRBV6-1 and TRBJ1-2, with 8 bases that match TRBD1. Germline loops: CDR1 MNHNS, CDR2 SASEGT. The CDR3 totals 13 residues. CDR3 loop: CANSGQGGYGYTF. The CDR3, as DNA: TGTGCCAACAGTGGACAGGGTGGCTATGGCTACACCTTC.

This clonotype was detected ten times or more. The chain carries TRBV6-2 or TRBV6-3 and TRBJ1-1; D is ambiguous. The germline gives CDR1 MNHEY, CDR2 SVGEGT. The CDR3 spans 15 residues. Trimming pared 6 bases from V and 3 bases from J, leaving 17 bases between. The DNA for the CDR3 is TGTGCCAGCAGACCACCCCAACAATGGGACACTGAAGCTTTCTTT. This gives the protein CASRPPQQWDTEAFF.

The sample holds a few counts of this clonotype. The J gene is TRBJ2-5, the V gene TRBV7-8; 7 bases fit TRBD2. This CDR3 contains 13 residues. Unmatched junction bases numbered 8, after V lost 11 bases and J lost 2 bases. The germline V gene encodes CDR1 SGHVS and CDR2 FQNEAQ. The CDR3 sequence is CAAASGKQETQYF. CDR3 in DNA: TGTGCCGCCGCCAGCGGGAAGCAAGAGACCCAGTACTTC.

This clonotype was found many times. V usage is TRBV10-3 and J usage is TRBJ1-5; 8 bases align to TRBD1. Germline-derived CDR1 and CDR2 are ENHRY and SYGVKD. Trimming took 0 bases from V and 7 from J; bases not matched to a gene: 5. This CDR3 comprises 15 residues. CDR3 in DNA: TGTGCCATCAGTGAGTCAGGGACAGGCGGCCAGCCCCAGCATTTT. As protein: CAISESGTGGQPQHF.

This clonotype came up a few times. The genes are TRBV19 and TRBJ2-5; 11 bases map to TRBD2. The CDR3 runs to 15 residues. The V gene's germline CDR1 is LNHDA and CDR2 SQIVND (reference sequence). Losses at the gene ends were 3 bases for V and 5 bases for J; bases not matched to a gene: 5. In nucleotides, the CDR3 is TGTGCCAGTAGTATTCTAGCGGGAGGAGGGGAGACCCAGTACTTC. It is translated as CASSILAGGGETQYF.

In the case of this clonotype: One junction end disagrees with the germline gene, perhaps due to a read error. V and J are TRBV4-2 and TRBJ2-1; D might be TRBD1 (5 bases). Germline loops: CDR1 LGHNA, CDR2 YNFKEQ. The CDR3 is made up of 15 amino acids. The CDR3, as DNA: TGTGCCAGCGCTATCGGACACGCCTCCTACAATGAGGAGTTCTTC. Amino acids: CASAIGHASYNEEFF.

The genes are TRBV20-1 and TRBJ1-4, with 7 bases that match TRBD1. Germline lookup yields CDR1 DFQATT and CDR2 SNEGSKA (reference sequence). V trimming: 3 bases; J trimming: 3 bases; junction bases outside the gene matches: 7. The CDR3 is made up of 15 amino acids. CDR3 loop: CSASLPGTANEKLFF. The DNA for the CDR3 is TGCAGTGCTAGCCTCCCCGGGACAGCTAATGAAAAACTGTTTTTT.

With respect to this clonotype: A much bigger clone sits one base away, suggesting this may be a read error. The V and J genes are TRBV7-2 and TRBJ2-7; D is unclear. Per germline, CDR1 SGHTA and CDR2 FQGNSA. The CDR3 is made up of 11 amino acids. Trimming took off 3 bases at V and 6 bases at J, with 6 bases between the two ends. CDR3 sequence (DNA): TGTACCAGCAGCTTTTTTGGCGAGCAGTACTTC. Translated, it gives CTSSFFGEQYF. The full variable domain, rest sourced from reference TRBV7-2 and TRBJ2-7, is GAGVSQSPSNKVTEKGKDVELRCDPISGHTALYWYRQSLGQGLEFLIYFQGNSAPDKSGLPSDRFSAERTGGSVSTLTIQRTQQEDSAVYLCTSSFFGEQYFGPGTRLTVT.

On this clonotype itself: This may be a read error, as it is one base from a much larger clone. The chain recombines TRBV5-8 with TRBJ2-7; TRBD2 aligns across 9 bases. The trim removed 5 bases at V and 5 bases at J, leaving 14 bases unmatched. The germline CDR1 and CDR2 sequences are SGHTS and YDEGEE. The CDR3 consists of 16 residues. The CDR3 nucleotides are TGTGCCAGCAGAAGAAAAGGGAGTAGCGGGGGAAACGAGCAGTACTTC. This translates into CASRRKGSSGGNEQYF. Combining the CDR3 with reference TRBV5-8 and TRBJ2-7 gives the whole variable domain EAGVTQSPTHLIKTRGQQATLRCSPISGHTSVYWYQQALGLGLQFLLWYDEGEERNRGNFPPRFSGRQFPNYSSELNVNALELEDSALYLCASRRKGSSGGNEQYFGPGTRLTVT.

This clonotype was recorded a few times. This chain connects TRBV12-3 or TRBV12-4 to TRBJ2-3; D is unresolved. Between the trimmed V and J ends, which lost 5 bases and 2 bases, there was a span of 5 bases. The CDR3 extends over 12 amino acids. CDR3 in DNA: TGTGCCAGCAGTCTCCACACAGATACGCAGTATTTT. Protein sequence: CASSLHTDTQYF.

In this sample, this clonotype turned up a few times. CDR3 sequence: CASSERTVNTEAFF. The DNA for the CDR3 is TGTGCCAGCAGTGAAAGGACTGTGAACACTGAAGCTTTCTTT. This rearrangement joins TRBV2 to TRBJ1-1, with no clear D. The CDR3 length is 14 residues. Deletions cut 2 bases from V and 0 bases from J, with 7 bases between. CDR1 and CDR2 (germline): SNHLY, FYNNEI.

This clonotype was observed a few times. The chain combines TRBV9 with TRBJ2-2; TRBD1 might be the D (5 bases). The CDR3 consists of 16 residues. V was cut by 4 bases and J by 5 bases, with 18 bases left in between. The germline gives CDR1 SGDLS, CDR2 YYNGEE. The CDR3 protein is CASSPVSTAGTGELFF. In DNA form, the CDR3 reads TGTGCCAGCAGCCCCGTCTCGACAGCTGGGACCGGGGAGCTGTTTTTT.

About this clonotype itself: A much larger clone is a single base away; this may be a read error. This chain's CDR3 is CASRRTWSSEKLFF. CDR3 bases: TGTGCCAGCAGGCGCACATGGAGTAGCGAAAAACTGTTTTTT. The chain employs TRBV6-2 or TRBV6-3 and TRBJ1-4; no firm D call. This CDR3 has 14 amino acids. Germline V CDR1 and CDR2: MNHEY, SVGEGT. Between the trimmed V and J ends, which lost 6 bases and 8 bases, there was a span of 16 bases.

This clonotype was recorded at least ten times. The chain links TRBV5-1 to TRBJ2-7; 11 nucleotides agree with TRBD2. CDR1 and CDR2 (germline): SGHRS, YFSETQ. V was clipped by 4 bases and J by 5 bases; unmatched bases: 20. The CDR3 contains 19 residues. The CDR3 nucleotides read TGCGCCAGCAGCCGGAGGGGGCTAGCGGGAGGTCGCAACCTCCACGAGCAGTACTTC. It encodes CASSRRGLAGGRNLHEQYF.

At least ten counts were recorded for this clonotype. J is TRBJ1-5 and V is TRBV19; maybe TRBD1 (6 bases). The CDR3 runs 15 residues. With 4 bases removed from V and 7 bases from J, the gap between germline ends came to 17 bases. CDR1 LNHDA and CDR2 SQIVND come from the germline V gene (reference sequence). CDR3 DNA sequence: TGTGCCAGTAGTAGAGAAACAGGGAACGGGCAGCCCCAGCATTTT. The encoded protein is CASSRETGNGQPQHF. Full variable domain (rest looked up from reference TRBV19 and TRBJ1-5): DGGITQSPKYLFRKEGQNVTLSCEQNLNHDAMYWYRQDPGQGLRLIYYSQIVNDFQKGDIAEGYSVSREKKESFPLTVTSAQKNPTAFYLCASSRETGNGQPQHFGDGTRLSIL.

The rearrangement uses TRBV2 and TRBJ2-1; 11 nucleotides line up with TRBD2. This CDR3 has 15 residues. Germline CDR1 is SNHLY and CDR2 is FYNNEI. V trimming: 4 bases; J trimming: 4 bases; junction bases outside the gene matches: 3. The DNA for the CDR3 is TGTGCCAGCAGTGGTTTAGCGGGAGGGTACAATGAGCAGTTCTTC. Protein sequence: CASSGLAGGYNEQFF.

This clonotype was seen only once. The junction departs from germline at one end; a sequencing error may be responsible. This rearrangement joins TRBV12-3 or TRBV12-4 to TRBJ2-1; D unclear. This CDR3 is built from 11 residues. CDR3 protein: CASSRNNEQLF. The CDR3 DNA reads as TGTGCCAGCAGTCGCAACAATGAGCAGCTCTTC.

This clonotype was counted many times. The V call is TRBV29-1, the J call TRBJ2-7, with a weak D call TRBD1 (5 bases). The CDR3 consists of 13 residues. CDR1 and CDR2 from the germline V gene are SQVTM and ANQGSEA. V shed 4 bases and J shed 2 bases, with 12 bases lying between them. CDR3 amino acids: CSVGGKNTYEQYF. CDR3 coding DNA: TGCAGCGTTGGGGGCAAGAACACCTACGAGCAGTACTTC.

This clonotype was found a few times. The chain has TRBV13 and TRBJ2-3, with 7 bases aligning to TRBD2. J was trimmed by 2 bases and V by 5 bases; bases with no gene match: 7. The CDR3 has 15 amino acids. CDR1 and CDR2 from the germline V gene are PRHDT and FYEKMQ (reference sequence). CDR3 coding DNA: TGTGCCAGCAGCCCGCTAGCGGCAATCACAGATACGCAGTATTTT. Its protein product is CASSPLAAITDTQYF.

This clonotype was seen more than once but under ten times. The CDR3 here is CASSRGDSVNEQYF. For the CDR3, the DNA is TGCGCCAGCAGCCGGGGGGACTCCGTTAACGAGCAGTACTTC. The chain joins TRBV5-1 to TRBJ2-7; 7 bases are shared with TRBD2. Per germline, CDR1 SGHRS and CDR2 YFSETQ. J was trimmed by 5 bases and V by 4 bases; bases with no gene match: 9. The CDR3 sequence is 14 residues long.

The V and J genes are TRBV30 and TRBJ1-1, with 8 bases lining up with TRBD1. CDR3 length: 12 residues. V lost 0 bases to trimming and J lost 8 bases; unmatched junction nucleotides: 2. Germline CDR1 and CDR2: GTSNPN and SVGIG (reference sequence). CDR3 bases: TGTGCCTGGAGTGTACAGGGGGTCGAAGCTTTCTTT. This encodes CAWSVQGVEAFF.

This chain connects TRBV18 to TRBJ1-1, with 8 bases matching TRBD1. Germline CDR1 and CDR2: KGHSH and LQKENI. This CDR3 has 16 residues. J lost 5 bases, V lost 2 bases, and 10 bases had no gene match. The CDR3 DNA reads as TGTGCCAGCTCACCAGCCCCCGGGACAGGCATGACTGAAGCTTTCTTT. This encodes CASSPAPGTGMTEAFF.

This clonotype was seen a single time. Being one base from a much bigger clone, this may be a read error. The rearrangement joins TRBV2 to TRBJ1-5; D remains unclear. The CDR3 loop spans 14 amino acids. Trimming took off 5 bases at V and 10 bases at J, with 18 bases between the two ends. Germline V lookup: CDR1 SNHLY, CDR2 FYNNEI. Here the CDR3 DNA reads TGTGCCAGCAGTTCCCGGGCCCAGGACCGCCCCCAGCATTTT. Amino acids: CASSSRAQDRPQHF.

This clonotype was picked up many times. The chain couples TRBV18 to TRBJ2-7; no reliable D call. The germline V gene encodes CDR1 KGHSH and CDR2 LQKENI. Trimming shortened V by 3 bases and J by 7 bases, and 16 bases separated the two germline ends. This CDR3 region has 14 residues. The CDR3, as DNA: TGTGCCAGCTCACCGGACGTGGGTTCGGTTGAGCAGTACTTC. Translation: CASSPDVGSVEQYF.

This clonotype was recorded many times. This chain joins TRBV20-1 and TRBJ2-3; D is unresolved. CDR1 is DFQATT, CDR2 SNEGSKA, per germline (reference sequence). This CDR3 comprises 10 residues. Trimming pared 4 bases from V and 2 bases from J, leaving 1 base between. CDR3 residues: CSANTDTQYF. For the CDR3, the DNA is TGCAGTGCTAACACAGATACGCAGTATTTT.

The chain couples TRBV7-2 to TRBJ2-3; TRBD2 is a possible D gene (5 bases). CDR1 SGHTA and CDR2 FQGNSA come from the germline V gene. The length of the CDR3 is 17 residues. V lost 5 bases, J lost 0 bases, and 18 bases lay in between. The CDR3 DNA follows: TGTGCCAGCAGCCCAAGAGGACTGAAAACTAGCACAGATACGCAGTATTTT. Protein product: CASSPRGLKTSTDTQYF.

This clonotype was seen repeatedly, ten times or more. The chain recombines TRBV7-3 with TRBJ2-1; D possibly matches TRBD1 or TRBD2 (5 bases each). In germline, CDR1 is SGHTA, CDR2 FQGTGA. The CDR3 loop spans 12 amino acids. Trimming cost V 2 bases and J 13 bases, with 12 bases left between them. The CDR3 spells CASSLFEGYQFF. The CDR3 DNA sequence: TGTGCCAGCAGCTTATTCGAGGGGTATCAGTTCTTC.

J is TRBJ2-5 and V is TRBV9, with D hard to call. Trimming left V 0 bases short and J 6 bases short, with 3 bases between. CDR3 length equals 11 residues. Germline CDR1 and CDR2: SGDLS and YYNGEE. CDR3 sequence: CASSVDQTQYF. The DNA for the CDR3 is TGTGCCAGCAGCGTAGATCAGACCCAGTACTTC.

This sequence joins TRBV20-1 and TRBJ2-3, with D unresolved. The CDR3 sequence is 13 residues long. V was pared by 4 bases and J by 2 bases, with 10 bases between. The germline V gene encodes CDR1 DFQATT and CDR2 SNEGSKA (reference sequence). CDR3 residues: CSATQDVTDTQYF. DNA for the CDR3: TGCAGTGCTACCCAAGACGTCACAGATACGCAGTATTTT.